This TCR beta chain was sequenced for a study of cytomegalovirus exposure and HLA in healthy donors. In regard to this clone: What it binds is unknown.

Study-wide findings and caveats: Differences between HLA loci emerged in a later analysis of TCR association rates, with DRB1 most and HLA-C fewest.

This CDR3 comprises 15 residues. Germline lookup yields CDR1 LNHNV and CDR2 YYDKDF (reference sequence). The V and J ends lost 1 base and 3 bases, in that order; junction bases with no gene match: 5. Though probably carrying unrecorded immune exposures, donors were nominally healthy at sampling. PCR amplification relied on 60 Vbeta primers (plus 13 Jbeta primers). Profiled with immunoSEQ multiplex PCR; TCRdb holds only in-frame clones, not every one. The sample consists of fewer than 180,000 clones, 79% of them appearing once. V and J are TRBV15 and TRBJ2-7, with 8 nucleotides matching TRBD2. Sample: PBMCs. This sequence originates from a human donor in good health. The CDR3 DNA follows: TGTGCCACCAGCAGAGCCCTAGCGGGTTTCTACGAGCAGTACTTC. Its protein is CATSRALAGFYEQYF.